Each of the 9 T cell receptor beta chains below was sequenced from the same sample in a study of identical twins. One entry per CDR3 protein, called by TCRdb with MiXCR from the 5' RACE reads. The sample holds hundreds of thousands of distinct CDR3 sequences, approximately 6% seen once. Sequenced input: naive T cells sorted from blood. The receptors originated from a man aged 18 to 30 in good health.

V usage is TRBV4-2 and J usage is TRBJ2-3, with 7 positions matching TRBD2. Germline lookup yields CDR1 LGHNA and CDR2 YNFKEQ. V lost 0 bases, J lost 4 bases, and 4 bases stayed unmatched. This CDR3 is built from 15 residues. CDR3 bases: TGTGCCAGCAGCCAAGACAAGGCGGGAGCAGATACGCAGTATTTT. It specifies CASSQDKAGADTQYF.

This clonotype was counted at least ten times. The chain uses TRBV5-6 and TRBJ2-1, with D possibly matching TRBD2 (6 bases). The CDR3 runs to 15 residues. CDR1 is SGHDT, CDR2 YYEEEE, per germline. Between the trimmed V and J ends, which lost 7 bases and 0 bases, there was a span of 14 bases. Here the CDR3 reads CASVGGYSSYNEQFF. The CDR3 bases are TGTGCCAGCGTGGGAGGTTATAGCTCCTACAATGAGCAGTTCTTC.

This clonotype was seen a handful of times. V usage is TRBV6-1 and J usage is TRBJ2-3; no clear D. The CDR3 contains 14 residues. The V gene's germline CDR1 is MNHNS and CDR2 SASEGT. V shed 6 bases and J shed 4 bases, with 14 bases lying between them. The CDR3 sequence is CASRRENIPDTQYF. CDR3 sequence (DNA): TGTGCCAGCAGACGTGAGAATATTCCAGATACGCAGTATTTT.

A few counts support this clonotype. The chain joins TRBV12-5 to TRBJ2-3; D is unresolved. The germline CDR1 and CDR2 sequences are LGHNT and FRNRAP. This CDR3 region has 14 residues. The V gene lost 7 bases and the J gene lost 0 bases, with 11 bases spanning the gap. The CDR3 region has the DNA TGTGCTAGTGCCTTCGGCGGCAGCACAGATACGCAGTATTTT. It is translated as CASAFGGSTDTQYF.

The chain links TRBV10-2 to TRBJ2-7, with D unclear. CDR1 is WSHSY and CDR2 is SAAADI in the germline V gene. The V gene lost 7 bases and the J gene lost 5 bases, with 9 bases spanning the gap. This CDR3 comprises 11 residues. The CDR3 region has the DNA TGCGCCAGCACGGTAGGGAACGAGCAGTACGTC. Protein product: CASTVGNEQYV.

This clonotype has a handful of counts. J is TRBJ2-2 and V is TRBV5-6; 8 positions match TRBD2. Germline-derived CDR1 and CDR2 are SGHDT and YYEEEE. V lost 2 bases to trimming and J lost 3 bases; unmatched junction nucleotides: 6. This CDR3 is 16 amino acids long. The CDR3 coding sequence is TGTGCCAGCAGCTTAGCGGGAGAGGGAGACACCGGGGAGCTGTTTTTT. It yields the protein CASSLAGEGDTGELFF. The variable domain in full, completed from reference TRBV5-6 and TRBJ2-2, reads DAGVTQSPTHLIKTRGQQVTLRCSPKSGHDTVSWYQQALGQGPQFIFQYYEEEERQRGNFPDRFSGHQFPNYSSELNVNALLLGDSALYLCASSLAGEGDTGELFFGEGSRLTVL.

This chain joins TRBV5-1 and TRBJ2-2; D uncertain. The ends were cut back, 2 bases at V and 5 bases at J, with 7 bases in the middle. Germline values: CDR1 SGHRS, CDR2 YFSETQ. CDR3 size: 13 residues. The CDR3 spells CASSLYITGELFF. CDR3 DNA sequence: TGCGCCAGCAGCTTATATATAACCGGGGAGCTGTTTTTT. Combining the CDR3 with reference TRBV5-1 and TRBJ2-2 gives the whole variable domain KAGVTQTPRYLIKTRGQQVTLSCSPISGHRSVSWYQQTPGQGLQFLFEYFSETQRNKGNFPGRFSGRQFSNSRSEMNVSTLELGDSALYLCASSLYITGELFFGEGSRLTVL.

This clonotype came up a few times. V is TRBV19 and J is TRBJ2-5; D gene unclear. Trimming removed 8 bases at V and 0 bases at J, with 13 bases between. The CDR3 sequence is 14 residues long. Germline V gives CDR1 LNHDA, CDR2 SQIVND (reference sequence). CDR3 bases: TGTGCCAGTGGTACATACACCGACCAAGAGACCCAGTACTTC. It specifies CASGTYTDQETQYF. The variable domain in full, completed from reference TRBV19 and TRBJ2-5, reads DGGITQSPKYLFRKEGQNVTLSCEQNLNHDAMYWYRQDPGQGLRLIYYSQIVNDFQKGDIAEGYSVSREKKESFPLTVTSAQKNPTAFYLCASGTYTDQETQYFGPGTRLLVL.

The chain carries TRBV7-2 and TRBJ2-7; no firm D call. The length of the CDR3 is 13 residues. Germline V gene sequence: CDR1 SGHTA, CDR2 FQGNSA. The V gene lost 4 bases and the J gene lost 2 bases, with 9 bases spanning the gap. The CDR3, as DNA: TGTGCCAGCAGCTGGAATCGAGCCTACGAGCAGTACTTC. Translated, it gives CASSWNRAYEQYF.